This T cell receptor (beta chain) was obtained from a study of cytomegalovirus exposure and HLA in healthy donors. The protocol was immunoSEQ multiplex PCR, while the TCRdb copy is restricted to in-frame clones and leaves out a portion. There are about 84,000 clones in the sample; just over 90% occur only once, and less than 2.5% lies in the top ten. Germline CDR1 reads SGHKS; CDR2 reads YYEKEE (reference sequence). There are 14 residues in the CDR3. Germline trimming cut 4 bases from V and 3 bases from J; bases unmatched to any gene: 6. This sequence joins TRBV5-5 and TRBJ2-7; TRBD1 matches at 8 bases. This TCR derives from a man aged 30 to 39 in good health and CMV-seronegative. Sequencing used PBMCs. The CDR3 nucleotides are TGTGCCAGCAGCCAAGGCGGACAGGGCTACGAGCAGTACTTC. It specifies CASSQGGQGYEQYF.